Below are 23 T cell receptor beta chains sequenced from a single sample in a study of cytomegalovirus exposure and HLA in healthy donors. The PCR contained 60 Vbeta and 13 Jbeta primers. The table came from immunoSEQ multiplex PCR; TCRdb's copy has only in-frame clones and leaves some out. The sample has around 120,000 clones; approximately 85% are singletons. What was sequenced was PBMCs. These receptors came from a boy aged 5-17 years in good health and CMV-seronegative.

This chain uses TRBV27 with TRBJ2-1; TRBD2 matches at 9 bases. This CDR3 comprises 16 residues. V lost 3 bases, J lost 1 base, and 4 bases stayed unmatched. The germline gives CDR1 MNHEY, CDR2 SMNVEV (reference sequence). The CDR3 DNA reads TGTGCCAGCAGTTTTACGGCGGGAGGGTCCTACAATGAGCAGTTCTTC. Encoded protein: CASSFTAGGSYNEQFF.

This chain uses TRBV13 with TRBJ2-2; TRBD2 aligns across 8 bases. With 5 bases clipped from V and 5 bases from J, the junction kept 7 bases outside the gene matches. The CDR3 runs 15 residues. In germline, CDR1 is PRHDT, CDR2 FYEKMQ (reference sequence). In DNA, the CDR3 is TGTGCCAGCAGCCCCAGAGCGGGAGTTACCGGGGAGCTGTTTTTT. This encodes CASSPRAGVTGELFF.

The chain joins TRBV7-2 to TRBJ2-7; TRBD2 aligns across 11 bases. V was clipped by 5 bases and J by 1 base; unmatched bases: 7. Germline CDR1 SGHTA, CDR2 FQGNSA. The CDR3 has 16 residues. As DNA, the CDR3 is TGTGCCAGCAGCCTGGGACTAGCGGCTACGTCCTACGAGCAGTACTTC. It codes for CASSLGLAATSYEQYF.

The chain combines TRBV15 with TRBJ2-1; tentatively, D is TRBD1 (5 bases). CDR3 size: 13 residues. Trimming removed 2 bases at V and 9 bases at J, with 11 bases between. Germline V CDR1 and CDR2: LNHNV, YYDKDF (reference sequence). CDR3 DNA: TGTGCCACCAGCAGATCCGCAGGGTCTGAGCAGTTCTTC. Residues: CATSRSAGSEQFF. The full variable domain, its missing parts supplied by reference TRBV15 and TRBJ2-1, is DAMVIQNPRYQVTQFGKPVTLSCSQTLNHNVMYWYQQKSSQAPKLLFHYYDKDFNNEADTPDNFQSRRPNTSFCFLDIRSPGLGDTAMYLCATSRSAGSEQFFGPGTRLTVL.

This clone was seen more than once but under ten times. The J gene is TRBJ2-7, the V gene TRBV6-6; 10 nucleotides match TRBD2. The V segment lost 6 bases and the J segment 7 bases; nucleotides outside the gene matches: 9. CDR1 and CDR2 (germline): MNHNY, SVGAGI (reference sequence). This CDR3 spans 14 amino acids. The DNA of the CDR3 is TGTGCCAGCAGCCAAGCGGGAGGGGGGGAGGAGCAGTACTTC. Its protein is CASSQAGGGEEQYF.

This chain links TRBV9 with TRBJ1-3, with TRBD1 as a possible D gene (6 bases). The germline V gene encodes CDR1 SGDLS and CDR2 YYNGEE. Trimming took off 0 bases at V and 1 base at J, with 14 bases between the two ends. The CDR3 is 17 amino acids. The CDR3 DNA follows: TGTGCCAGCAGCGTAGAGTCGGACAGCGTATCTGGAAACACCATATATTTT. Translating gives CASSVESDSVSGNTIYF. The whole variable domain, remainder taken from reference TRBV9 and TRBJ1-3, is DSGVTQTPKHLITATGQRVTLRCSPRSGDLSVYWYQQSLDQGLQFLIQYYNGEERAKGNILERFSAQQFPDLHSELNLSSLELGDSALYFCASSVESDSVSGNTIYFGEGSWLTVV.

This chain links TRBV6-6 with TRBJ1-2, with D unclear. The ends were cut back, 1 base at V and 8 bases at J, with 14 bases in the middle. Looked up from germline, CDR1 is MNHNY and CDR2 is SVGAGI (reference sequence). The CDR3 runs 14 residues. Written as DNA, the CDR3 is TGTGCCAGCAGTTACTTGACGCTAGAAATGGGCTACACCTTC. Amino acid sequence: CASSYLTLEMGYTF.

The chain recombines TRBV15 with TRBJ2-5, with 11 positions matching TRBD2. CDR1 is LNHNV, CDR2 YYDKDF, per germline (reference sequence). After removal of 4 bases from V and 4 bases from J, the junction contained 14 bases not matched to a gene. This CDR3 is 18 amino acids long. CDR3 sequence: CATSTQSSGGAGRETQYF. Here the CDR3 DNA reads TGTGCCACCAGCACCCAGAGTAGCGGGGGGGCCGGGCGAGAGACCCAGTACTTC.

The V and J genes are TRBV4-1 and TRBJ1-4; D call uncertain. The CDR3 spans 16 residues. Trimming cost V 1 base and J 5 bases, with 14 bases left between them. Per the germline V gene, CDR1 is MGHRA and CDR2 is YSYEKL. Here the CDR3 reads CASSQGSTSRNEKLFF. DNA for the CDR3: TGCGCCAGCAGCCAAGGATCGACTTCCCGAAATGAAAAACTGTTTTTT.

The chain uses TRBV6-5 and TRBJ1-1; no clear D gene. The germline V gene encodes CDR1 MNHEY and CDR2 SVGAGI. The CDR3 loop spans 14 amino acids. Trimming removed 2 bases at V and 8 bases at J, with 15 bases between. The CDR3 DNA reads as TGTGCCAGCAGTTACACCCGGTTAGTACCAGAAGCTTTCTTT. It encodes CASSYTRLVPEAFF.

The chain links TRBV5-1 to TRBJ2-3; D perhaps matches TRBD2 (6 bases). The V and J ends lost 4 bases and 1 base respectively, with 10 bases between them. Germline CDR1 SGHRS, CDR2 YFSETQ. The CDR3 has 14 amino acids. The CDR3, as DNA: TGCGCCAGCAGCCCCGGGACTGGCACAGATACGCAGTATTTT. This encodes CASSPGTGTDTQYF.

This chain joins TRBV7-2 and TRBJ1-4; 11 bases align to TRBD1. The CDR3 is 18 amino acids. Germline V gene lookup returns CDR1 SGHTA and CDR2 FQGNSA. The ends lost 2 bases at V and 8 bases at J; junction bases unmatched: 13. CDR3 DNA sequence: TGTGCCAGCAGCTTAAAGTGGACAGGGGGCGACTGGGAAGAAAAACTGTTTTTT. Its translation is CASSLKWTGGDWEEKLFF.

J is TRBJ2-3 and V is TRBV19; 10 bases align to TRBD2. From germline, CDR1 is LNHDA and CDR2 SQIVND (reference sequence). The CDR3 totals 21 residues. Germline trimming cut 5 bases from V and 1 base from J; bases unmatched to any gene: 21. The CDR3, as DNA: TGTGCCAGTAGTTCTTTTAGCGGGGGGACTTCCAAAGACCGCCGCACAGATACGCAGTATTTT. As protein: CASSSFSGGTSKDRRTDTQYF.

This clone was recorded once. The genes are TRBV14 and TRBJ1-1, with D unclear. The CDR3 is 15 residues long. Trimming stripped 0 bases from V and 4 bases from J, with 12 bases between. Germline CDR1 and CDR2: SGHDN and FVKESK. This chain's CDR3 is CASSQDAGKVTEAFF. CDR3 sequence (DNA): TGTGCCAGCAGCCAAGACGCGGGGAAGGTCACTGAAGCTTTCTTT.

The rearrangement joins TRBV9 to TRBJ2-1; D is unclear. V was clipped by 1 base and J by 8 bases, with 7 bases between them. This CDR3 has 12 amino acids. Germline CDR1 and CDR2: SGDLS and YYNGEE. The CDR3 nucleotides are TGTGCCAGCAGCGTAACCGAGTATGAGCAGTTCTTC. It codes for CASSVTEYEQFF.

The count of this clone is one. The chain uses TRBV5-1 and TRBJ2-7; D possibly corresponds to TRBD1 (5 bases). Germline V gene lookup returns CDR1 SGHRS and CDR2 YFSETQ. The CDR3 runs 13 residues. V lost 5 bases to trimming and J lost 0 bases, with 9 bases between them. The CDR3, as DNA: TGCGCCAGCAGGGACACCAGCTCCTACGAGCAGTACTTC. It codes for CASRDTSSYEQYF.

CDR3 in amino acids: CASSRRRAQTQYF. CDR3 coding DNA: TGTGCCAGCAGCCGGCGGAGGGCACAGACCCAGTACTTC. The J gene is TRBJ2-5, the V gene TRBV5-6, with D possibly matching TRBD2 (6 bases). CDR3 length: 13 amino acids. From germline, CDR1 is SGHDT and CDR2 YYEEEE. V lost 4 bases and J 6 bases, leaving 13 bases between the germline ends.

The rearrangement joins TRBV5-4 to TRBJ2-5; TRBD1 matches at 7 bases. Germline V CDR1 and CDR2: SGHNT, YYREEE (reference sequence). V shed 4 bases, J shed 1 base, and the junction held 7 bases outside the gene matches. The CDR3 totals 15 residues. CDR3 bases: TGTGCCAGCAGCCCCCCCGGGACAGTCCAAGAGACCCAGTACTTC. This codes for CASSPPGTVQETQYF.

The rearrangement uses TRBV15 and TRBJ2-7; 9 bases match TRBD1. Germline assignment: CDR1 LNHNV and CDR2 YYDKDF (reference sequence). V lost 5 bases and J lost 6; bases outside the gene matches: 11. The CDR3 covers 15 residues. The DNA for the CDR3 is TGTGCCACCAGCGCCGATCCACAGGGGGCTGGCGAGCAGTACTTC. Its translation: CATSADPQGAGEQYF.

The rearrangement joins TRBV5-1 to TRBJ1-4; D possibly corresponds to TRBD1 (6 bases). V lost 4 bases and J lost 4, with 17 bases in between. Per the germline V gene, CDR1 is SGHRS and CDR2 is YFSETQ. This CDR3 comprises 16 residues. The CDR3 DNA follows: TGCGCCAGCAGCCCGCACTTACAGGGAAGTAATGAAAAACTGTTTTTT. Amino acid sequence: CASSPHLQGSNEKLFF.

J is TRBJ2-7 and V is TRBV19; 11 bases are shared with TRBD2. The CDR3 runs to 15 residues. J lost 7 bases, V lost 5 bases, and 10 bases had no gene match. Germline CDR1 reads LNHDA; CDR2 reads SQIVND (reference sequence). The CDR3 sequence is CASSVIVAGGREQYF. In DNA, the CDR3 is TGTGCCAGTAGTGTCATAGTAGCGGGAGGGCGTGAGCAGTACTTC.

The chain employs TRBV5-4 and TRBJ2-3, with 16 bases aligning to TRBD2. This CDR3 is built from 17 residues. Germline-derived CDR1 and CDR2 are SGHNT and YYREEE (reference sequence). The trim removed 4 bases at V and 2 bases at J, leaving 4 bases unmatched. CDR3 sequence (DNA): TGTGCCAGCAGCCAGGGACTAGCGGGGGGGGCCACAGATACGCAGTATTTT. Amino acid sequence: CASSQGLAGGATDTQYF.

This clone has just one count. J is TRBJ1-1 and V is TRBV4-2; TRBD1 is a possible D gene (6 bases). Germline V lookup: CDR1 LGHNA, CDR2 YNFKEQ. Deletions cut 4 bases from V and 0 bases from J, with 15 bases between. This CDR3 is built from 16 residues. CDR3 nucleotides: TGTGCCAGCAGCCCCCTTTATCAGGGGCTGAACACTGAAGCTTTCTTT. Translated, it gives CASSPLYQGLNTEAFF.